The 25 T cell receptor beta chains below come from one sample, sequenced in a study of blood T cells in healthy people across ages. It was with a sample-barcoded 5' primer and a J-beta primer mix that a second PCR of roughly 6 to 12 cycles was run. TCRdb ran MiXCR on the 5' RACE reads and lists one entry per CDR3 protein. Of roughly 1,300,000 distinct CDR3 sequences in the sample, approximately 60% are singletons; the top ten hold about 6.3%. The sequencing input was blood. The source is a man aged 18 to 30 in good health.

The chain employs TRBV12-3 or TRBV12-4 and TRBJ2-5, with TRBD2 matching 11 bases. The CDR3 runs 19 residues. J was trimmed by 0 bases and V by 6 bases; bases with no gene match: 15. This CDR3 is CASSLGTSGVILYQETQYF. The CDR3 nucleotides are TGTGCCAGCAGCCTCGGGACTAGCGGAGTGATTTTGTACCAAGAGACCCAGTACTTC.

V and J are TRBV5-1 and TRBJ2-6; TRBD2 matches at 10 bases. Germline CDR1 and CDR2: SGHRS and YFSETQ. CDR3 length: 20 residues. The J segment lost 0 bases and the V segment lost 0 bases, leaving 9 bases of the junction unmatched. CDR3 region: CASSLAGRASGGSGANVLTF. The CDR3 region has the DNA TGCGCCAGCAGCTTGGCCGGGCGTGCTAGCGGGGGCTCTGGGGCCAACGTCCTGACTTTC. Looking up the rest from reference TRBV5-1 and TRBJ2-6 gives the full variable domain: KAGVTQTPRYLIKTRGQQVTLSCSPISGHRSVSWYQQTPGQGLQFLFEYFSETQRNKGNFPGRFSGRQFSNSRSEMNVSTLELGDSALYLCASSLAGRASGGSGANVLTFGAGSRLTVL.

V gene TRBV20-1 combines with J gene TRBJ2-7, with 9 bases fitting TRBD2. Trimming took 5 bases from V and 4 from J; bases not matched to a gene: 12. Germline-derived CDR1 and CDR2 are DFQATT and SNEGSKA (reference sequence). This CDR3 is built from 15 residues. The CDR3 reads CSAYAVVAGVYEQYF. The CDR3, as DNA: TGCAGTGCTTATGCGGTCGTAGCGGGAGTATACGAGCAGTACTTC.

The rearrangement joins TRBV12-5 to TRBJ1-5; no reliable D call. Germline V gives CDR1 LGHNT, CDR2 FRNRAP. V dropped 5 bases and J dropped 4 bases, with 6 bases sitting between them. This CDR3 is built from 12 residues. The CDR3 sequence is CASGLENQPQHF. DNA for the CDR3: TGTGCTAGTGGTCTCGAAAATCAGCCCCAGCATTTT.

On this clonotype itself: This sequence may be a read error, since a much larger clone differs from it by one base. The rearrangement uses TRBV4-2 and TRBJ2-5, with 7 positions matching TRBD2. From germline, CDR1 is LGHNA and CDR2 YNFKEQ. CDR3 length equals 19 residues. The V gene end was trimmed by 0 bases and the J gene end by 0 bases; junction bases not matched to a gene: 13. The CDR3 is CASSQDIGGGWGYQETQYF. The CDR3 DNA reads TGTGCCAGCAGCCAAGATATTGGGGGGGGGTGGGGGTACCAAGAGACCCAGTACTTC.

This chain connects TRBV18 to TRBJ2-5; D possibly uses TRBD1 or TRBD2 (5 bases each). Germline V gene lookup returns CDR1 KGHSH and CDR2 LQKENI. The CDR3 has 13 amino acids. Trimming took 0 bases from V and 7 from J, leaving 9 bases between them. CDR3 residues: CASSPPGVRTQYF. In DNA form, the CDR3 reads TGTGCCAGCTCACCACCGGGGGTCCGGACCCAGTACTTC. Combining the CDR3 with reference TRBV18 and TRBJ2-5 gives the whole variable domain NAGVMQNPRHLVRRRGQEARLRCSPMKGHSHVYWYRQLPEEGLKFMVYLQKENIIDESGMPKERFSAEFPKEGPSILRIQQVVRGDSAAYFCASSPPGVRTQYFGPGTRLLVL.

This clonotype was counted many times. A read error is possible here, since a much larger clone lies one base away. The chain employs TRBV27 and TRBJ2-1; D remains unclear. Germline assignment: CDR1 MNHEY and CDR2 SMNVEV (reference sequence). This CDR3 comprises 11 residues. Trimming pared 1 base from V and 8 bases from J, leaving 3 bases between. The CDR3 DNA sequence: TGTGCCAGCAGTTTATACGATGAGCAGTTCTTC. Translating it yields CASSLYDEQFF.

The V gene is TRBV28, the J gene TRBJ2-4, with a possible D match to TRBD1 (5 bases). Near its end, the DNA agrees better with TRBJ2-7, so the J call may be wrong. The CDR3 totals 14 residues. Germline V gene sequence: CDR1 MDHEN, CDR2 SYDVKM. CDR3 residues: CASSATGAVYEQYF. Written as DNA, the CDR3 is TGTGCCAGCAGTGCCACAGGTGCGGTCTACGAGCAGTACTTC.

The gene calls are TRBV5-1 and TRBJ2-5, with D perhaps matching TRBD2 (6 bases). The V end was cut by 4 bases, the J end by 2 bases, with 12 bases between. The CDR3 contains 14 residues. Germline assignment: CDR1 SGHRS and CDR2 YFSETQ. The DNA of the CDR3 is TGCGCCAGCAGCGCGGGACGGGTACAAGAGACCCAGTACTTC. Translated: CASSAGRVQETQYF.

The J gene is TRBJ2-7, the V gene TRBV4-1; D is unresolved. Germline V gene lookup returns CDR1 MGHRA and CDR2 YSYEKL. V lost 3 bases to trimming and J lost 2 bases, with 14 bases between them. This CDR3 is built from 15 residues. Here the CDR3 DNA reads TGCGCCAGCAGCCAGATCGTCAGCTCCCCCTACGAGCAGTACTTC. It specifies CASSQIVSSPYEQYF.

The genes are TRBV10-3 and TRBJ1-4, with D hard to call. Germline V gives CDR1 ENHRY, CDR2 SYGVKD. The CDR3 covers 17 residues. V gave up 3 bases and J gave up 0 bases, with 14 bases separating them. The CDR3 DNA reads TGTGCCATCAGTGATAGTCATTCGAGCCCAACTAATGAAAAACTGTTTTTT. Residues: CAISDSHSSPTNEKLFF.

The J gene is TRBJ2-1, the V gene TRBV6-4, with D possibly TRBD2 on 7 matching bases. The CDR3 consists of 18 residues. The V and J ends lost 6 bases and 0 bases respectively, with 21 bases between them. Per germline, CDR1 MRHNA and CDR2 SNTAGT. CDR3 DNA sequence: TGTGCCAGCAGGCCTTGGGGAGGGGGAGATAACTCCTACAATGAGCAGTTCTTC. Protein product: CASRPWGGGDNSYNEQFF.

The V gene is TRBV28, the J gene TRBJ1-6; 8 bases are a match to TRBD1. This CDR3 contains 16 residues. With V trimmed by 3 bases and J by 2 bases, 3 bases remained unmatched. Germline lookup yields CDR1 MDHEN and CDR2 SYDVKM. The CDR3 sequence is CASSLYRGTYNSPLHF. As DNA, the CDR3 is TGTGCCAGCAGTTTGTACAGGGGGACCTATAATTCACCCCTCCACTTT.

In this sample, this clonotype turned up once. V usage is TRBV6-6 and J usage is TRBJ2-7, with D possibly being TRBD1 (5 bases). Looked up from germline, CDR1 is MNHNY and CDR2 is SVGAGI (reference sequence). V lost 5 bases to trimming and J lost 5 bases, with 13 bases between them. This CDR3 has 13 residues. The CDR3 sequence is CASSQFQGHEQYF. CDR3 in DNA: TGTGCCAGCAGTCAATTCCAGGGTCACGAGCAGTACTTC.

The chain employs TRBV9 and TRBJ2-5; TRBD2 is a possible D gene (7 bases). The CDR3 is 17 amino acids. V dropped 3 bases and J dropped 3 bases, with 21 bases sitting between them. CDR1 SGDLS and CDR2 YYNGEE come from the germline V gene. CDR3 in amino acids: CASSAARRGGEEETQYF. In nucleotides, the CDR3 is TGTGCCAGCAGCGCTGCCAGAAGGGGGGGCGAGGAAGAGACCCAGTACTTC.

V gene TRBV15 combines with J gene TRBJ2-3; 9 positions agree with TRBD2. CDR1 LNHNV and CDR2 YYDKDF come from the germline V gene (reference sequence). The CDR3 sequence is 16 residues long. V lost 3 bases and J lost 3; bases outside the gene matches: 7. DNA of the CDR3: TGTGCCACCAGCAGGGGTAGCGGGAGTTTGACAGATACGCAGTATTTT. This encodes CATSRGSGSLTDTQYF.

V usage is TRBV5-5 and J usage is TRBJ1-4, with D unresolved. Germline V CDR1 and CDR2: SGHKS, YYEKEE (reference sequence). This CDR3 has 14 amino acids. Trimming cost V 4 bases and J 8 bases, with 15 bases left between them. The CDR3 DNA is TGTGCCAGCAGCCCGCCCACCTTTAGGGAAAAACTGTTTTTT. Its translation: CASSPPTFREKLFF.

This clonotype has only a few counts. The rearrangement links TRBV25-1 to TRBJ2-7; D unresolved. V lost 3 bases to trimming and J lost 0 bases, with 9 bases between them. Germline V gene sequence: CDR1 MGHDK, CDR2 SYGVNS. The CDR3 spans 14 residues. The CDR3 DNA reads as TGTGCCAGCAGTGATATCTTAAGCTCCTACGAGCAGTACTTC. Its translation: CASSDILSSYEQYF.

J is TRBJ2-7 and V is TRBV19, with D hard to call. Trimming took 6 bases from V and 0 from J, leaving 15 bases between them. From germline, CDR1 is LNHDA and CDR2 SQIVND (reference sequence). This CDR3 has 15 amino acids. The CDR3 DNA reads TGTGCCAGTAGGATGTTACCGATAAGCTCCTACGAGCAGTACTTC. Translating gives CASRMLPISSYEQYF.

The rearrangement uses TRBV20-1 and TRBJ2-7, with TRBD2 as a possible D gene (5 bases). Trimming took off 7 bases at V and 4 bases at J, with 20 bases between the two ends. Germline assignment: CDR1 DFQATT and CDR2 SNEGSKA (reference sequence). The CDR3 loop spans 14 amino acids. The CDR3 reads CSVGVSGIPYEQYF. For the CDR3, the DNA is TGCAGTGTTGGAGTCTCCGGGATACCGTACGAGCAGTACTTC.

The rearrangement joins TRBV12-3 or TRBV12-4 to TRBJ2-5; weak D call: TRBD2 (7 bases). V lost 7 bases, J lost 4 bases, and 13 bases lay in between. The CDR3 contains 13 residues. Here the CDR3 DNA reads TGTGCCAGCACTCTGGGGGGGCGAGAGACCCAGTACTTC. This codes for CASTLGGRETQYF.

This chain links TRBV6-4 with TRBJ1-1, with D perhaps TRBD1 (6 bases). The V gene lost 2 bases and the J gene lost 4 bases, with 8 bases spanning the gap. Germline CDR1 and CDR2: MRHNA and SNTAGT. The CDR3 sequence is 13 residues long. The CDR3 loop is CASSDIRGTEAFF. The CDR3 bases are TGTGCCAGCAGTGACATCAGGGGCACTGAAGCTTTCTTT.

The rearrangement uses TRBV15 and TRBJ1-1; TRBD1 matches 8 bases. V dropped 2 bases and J dropped 5; count of bases not matched to a gene: 10. The CDR3 extends over 16 amino acids. CDR1 and CDR2 (germline): LNHNV, YYDKDF (reference sequence). Here the CDR3 reads CATSRLGQASKTEAFF. The CDR3 DNA is TGTGCCACCAGCAGATTGGGACAGGCCAGCAAAACTGAAGCTTTCTTT.

This sequence joins TRBV12-3 or TRBV12-4 and TRBJ2-7; D unclear. V lost 6 bases, J lost 10 bases, and 16 bases lay in between. The CDR3 consists of 12 residues. CDR3 bases: TGTGCCAGCAGGGACGACCAAGAGGCCCAGTACTTC. This gives the protein CASRDDQEAQYF.

This clonotype showed up just once. The chain uses TRBV20-1 and TRBJ2-3; 8 positions match TRBD2. This CDR3 has 17 amino acids. Germline trimming cut 5 bases from V and 4 bases from J; bases unmatched to any gene: 17. Per the germline V gene, CDR1 is DFQATT and CDR2 is SNEGSKA (reference sequence). This CDR3 is CSARDFRGRGVPDTQYF. CDR3 bases: TGCAGTGCTCGCGATTTTCGGGGGCGGGGGGTACCAGATACGCAGTATTTT.